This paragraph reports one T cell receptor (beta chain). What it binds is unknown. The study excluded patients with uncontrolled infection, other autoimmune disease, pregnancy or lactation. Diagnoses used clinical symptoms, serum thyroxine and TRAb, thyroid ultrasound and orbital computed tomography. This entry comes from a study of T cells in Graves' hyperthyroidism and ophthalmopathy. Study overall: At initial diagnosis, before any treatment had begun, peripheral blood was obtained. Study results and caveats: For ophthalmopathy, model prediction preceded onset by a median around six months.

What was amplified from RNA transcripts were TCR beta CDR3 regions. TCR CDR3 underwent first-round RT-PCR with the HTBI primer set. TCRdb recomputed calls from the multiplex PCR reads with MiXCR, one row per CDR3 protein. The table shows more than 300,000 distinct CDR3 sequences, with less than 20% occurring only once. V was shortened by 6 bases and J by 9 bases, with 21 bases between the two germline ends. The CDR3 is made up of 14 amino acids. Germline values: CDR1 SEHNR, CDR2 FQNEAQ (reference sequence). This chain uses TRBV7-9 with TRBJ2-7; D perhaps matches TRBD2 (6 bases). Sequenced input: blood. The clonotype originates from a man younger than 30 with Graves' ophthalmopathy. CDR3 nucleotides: TGTGCCAGCAGTCGGGGAACAGGACTAACCGGGCAGTACTTC. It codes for CASSRGTGLTGQYF.